This T cell receptor (beta chain) originates from a study of spatial heterogeneity in lung cancer. Study background: On average, each unique TCR and UMI combination appeared more than ten times in raw reads.

This clonotype was seen a handful of times. TCRdb reprocessed the 5' RACE reads with MiXCR, giving one entry per CDR3 protein. The table shows about 120,000 distinct CDR3 sequences, with approximately 10% occurring only once. Noted time point: blood at routine non-recurrence follow-up after resection. The input material, whole RNA from tumor, nontumor lung or frozen PBMC, was sequenced unsorted. Germline CDR1 and CDR2: SEHNR and FQNEAQ (reference sequence). The length of the CDR3 is 13 residues. Trimming stripped 2 bases from V and 9 bases from J, with 11 bases between. The sequenced sample was PBMCs, obtained at follow-up. The chain couples TRBV7-9 to TRBJ2-1; D unresolved. This TCR came from a female donor with early-stage non-small cell lung cancer. CDR3 sequence: CASSLIEIGEQFF. For the CDR3, the DNA is TGTGCCAGCAGCTTAATAGAGATCGGTGAGCAGTTCTTC.